The 14 T cell receptor beta chains below were found in one sample sequenced in a study of T cell responses to AZD1222 COVID-19 vaccine. Profiling relied on immunoSEQ multiplex PCR, and the TCRdb table lists in-frame clones only, not all of them. The sample carries 24,000 or so clones, roughly 91% recorded once. Material: peripheral blood, obtained 28 days after the second AZD1222 dose. The receptors shown here come from an adult who received the AZD1222 COVID-19 vaccine.

The rearrangement uses TRBV4-2 and TRBJ2-1, with D possibly being TRBD1 or TRBD2 (5 bases each). This CDR3 has 13 amino acids. V was shortened by 2 bases and J by 8 bases, with 10 bases between the two germline ends. Per germline, CDR1 LGHNA and CDR2 YNFKEQ. CDR3 amino acids: CASSQQGEHEQFF. The DNA for the CDR3 is TGTGCCAGCAGCCAACAGGGAGAGCATGAGCAGTTCTTC.

The V and J genes are TRBV4-1 and TRBJ1-5; TRBD1 matches at 9 bases. V lost 6 bases and J lost 16; bases outside the gene matches: 13. The CDR3 is 13 residues long. CDR1 is MGHRA and CDR2 is YSYEKL in the germline V gene. This CDR3 reads CASSQKLGDRVHF. CDR3 sequence (DNA): TGCGCCAGCAGTCAAAAACTGGGGGACAGGGTCCATTTT.

This clone was counted only a few times. The chain carries TRBV9 and TRBJ2-5, with TRBD2 matching over 7 bases. This CDR3 spans 13 amino acids. Germline loops: CDR1 SGDLS, CDR2 YYNGEE. V shed 3 bases and J 7 bases; nucleotides not matched to a gene: 6. Here the CDR3 reads CASSETSFGTQYF. In DNA, the CDR3 is TGTGCCAGCAGCGAGACTAGCTTCGGGACCCAGTACTTC.

This clone showed up just once. The chain links TRBV19 to TRBJ2-1; 10 nucleotides agree with TRBD2. Germline lookup yields CDR1 LNHDA and CDR2 SQIVND (reference sequence). The CDR3 consists of 15 residues. The V segment lost 7 bases and the J segment 10 bases; nucleotides outside the gene matches: 13. CDR3 in amino acids: CASKGGLAGEEEQFF. The CDR3 nucleotides read TGTGCCAGTAAGGGGGGGCTAGCGGGAGAAGAAGAGCAGTTCTTC.

The V call is TRBV4-1, the J call TRBJ2-5; TRBD2 matches at 10 bases. The CDR3 extends over 16 amino acids. Per the germline V gene, CDR1 is MGHRA and CDR2 is YSYEKL. Germline trimming cut 3 bases from V and 5 bases from J; bases unmatched to any gene: 9. The CDR3 nucleotides read TGCGCCAGCAGCCAGTTGGCTAGCGGGAGCAGGGAGACCCAGTACTTC. Its translation: CASSQLASGSRETQYF.

CDR3 sequence reads: CASSARDNSREGGQETQYF. In DNA form, the CDR3 reads TGTGCCAGCAGTGCGCGGGATAACTCGCGGGAGGGCGGGCAAGAGACCCAGTACTTC. The genes are TRBV27 and TRBJ2-5; TRBD2 aligns across 9 bases. Germline CDR1 and CDR2: MNHEY and SMNVEV (reference sequence). V lost 5 bases, J lost 2 bases, and 18 bases stayed unmatched. The CDR3 extends over 19 amino acids.

The J gene is TRBJ1-1, the V gene TRBV28, with D uncertain. The CDR3 is 12 amino acids. CDR1 and CDR2 (germline): MDHEN, SYDVKM. V was cut by 3 bases and J by 5 bases, with 7 bases left in between. The CDR3 loop reads CASSFGRTEAFF. The CDR3 DNA reads TGTGCCAGCAGTTTCGGTCGGACTGAAGCTTTCTTT.

The V and J genes are TRBV28 and TRBJ2-3, with TRBD1 matching over 7 bases. The V and J ends lost 0 bases and 1 base, in that order; junction bases with no gene match: 4. The CDR3 runs to 16 residues. The V gene's germline CDR1 is MDHEN and CDR2 SYDVKM. CDR3 amino acids: CASSLWGTGGTDTQYF. In DNA form, the CDR3 reads TGTGCCAGCAGTTTATGGGGAACAGGGGGCACAGATACGCAGTATTTT.

The genes are TRBV18 and TRBJ2-6; a possible D gene is TRBD1 (5 bases). The CDR3 contains 16 residues. Germline CDR1 and CDR2: KGHSH and LQKENI. V was clipped by 3 bases and J by 0 bases, with 9 bases between them. The CDR3 region is CASSPRAYSGANVLTF. CDR3 DNA: TGTGCCAGCTCACCCAGGGCCTACTCTGGGGCCAACGTCCTGACTTTC.

This rearrangement joins TRBV27 to TRBJ1-6; the D gene is possibly TRBD1 (5 bases). This CDR3 is 15 amino acids long. Germline CDR1 is MNHEY and CDR2 is SMNVEV (reference sequence). The V gene lost 3 bases and the J gene lost 5 bases, with 11 bases spanning the gap. The CDR3 region is CASSFLGRDNSPLHF. In DNA form, the CDR3 reads TGTGCCAGCAGTTTCCTGGGCAGGGATAATTCACCCCTCCACTTT.

This sequence joins TRBV7-9 and TRBJ2-2; D is possibly TRBD2 (6 bases). Germline-derived CDR1 and CDR2 are SEHNR and FQNEAQ (reference sequence). CDR3 size: 15 residues. Trimming pared 3 bases from V and 3 bases from J, leaving 11 bases between. The CDR3 sequence is CASSLHAGHTGELFF. The CDR3, as DNA: TGTGCCAGCAGCTTGCATGCGGGGCACACCGGGGAGCTGTTTTTT.

This chain connects TRBV30 to TRBJ1-6; D is perhaps TRBD1 (6 bases). V lost 0 bases to trimming and J lost 9 bases, with 15 bases between them. This CDR3 is built from 15 residues. CDR1 is GTSNPN and CDR2 is SVGIG in the germline V gene (reference sequence). CDR3 nucleotides: TGTGCCTGGAGTGTACTTCCACAGGGTGGTTCACCCCTCCACTTT. Its protein is CAWSVLPQGGSPLHF.

The chain links TRBV7-3 to TRBJ2-3; D ambiguous. The V end lost 3 bases, the J end lost 1 base, and 2 bases lay between the germline ends. Germline V CDR1 and CDR2: SGHTA, FQGTGA. This CDR3 region has 12 residues. This chain's CDR3 is CASSFGTDTQYF. As DNA, the CDR3 is TGTGCCAGCAGCTTTGGCACAGATACGCAGTATTTT.

This chain uses TRBV18 with TRBJ2-7; 8 bases are a match to TRBD1. V dropped 6 bases and J dropped 4; count of bases not matched to a gene: 5. CDR1 KGHSH and CDR2 LQKENI come from the germline V gene. The CDR3 has 13 residues. For the CDR3, the DNA is TGTGCCAGCTCGCCTAGACAGGGGTACGAGCAGTACTTC. It translates to CASSPRQGYEQYF.